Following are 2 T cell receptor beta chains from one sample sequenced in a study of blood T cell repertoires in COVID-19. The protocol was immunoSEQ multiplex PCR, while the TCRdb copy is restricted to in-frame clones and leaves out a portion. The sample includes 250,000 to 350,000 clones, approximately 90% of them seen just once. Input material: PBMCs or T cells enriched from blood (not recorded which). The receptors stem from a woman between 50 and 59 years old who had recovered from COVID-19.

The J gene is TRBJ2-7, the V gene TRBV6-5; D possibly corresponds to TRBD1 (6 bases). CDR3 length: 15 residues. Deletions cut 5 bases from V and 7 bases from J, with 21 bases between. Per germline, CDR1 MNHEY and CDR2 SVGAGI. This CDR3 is CASSPLEGGLGEQYF. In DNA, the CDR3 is TGTGCCAGCAGTCCCCTCGAAGGGGGTCTAGGAGAGCAGTACTTC.

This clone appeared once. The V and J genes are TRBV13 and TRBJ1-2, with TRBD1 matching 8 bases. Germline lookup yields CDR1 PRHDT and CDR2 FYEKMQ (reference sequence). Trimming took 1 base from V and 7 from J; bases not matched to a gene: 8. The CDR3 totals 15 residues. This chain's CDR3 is CASSLADRASRGYTF. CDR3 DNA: TGTGCCAGCAGCTTAGCGGACAGGGCCTCGCGTGGCTACACCTTC.